These 3 T cell receptor beta chains came from one sample sequenced in a study of blood T cells in healthy people across ages. It was with a sample-barcoded 5' primer and a J-beta primer mix that a second PCR of about 6 to 12 cycles was run. TCRdb re-derived calls from the 5' RACE reads in MiXCR, one entry per CDR3 protein. The data contain 800,000 to 950,000 distinct CDR3 sequences, around 36% of them seen just once; the ten biggest clones take up roughly 13%. Sequences were obtained from blood. The origin of the receptors is a man aged 18 to 30 in good health.

The chain combines TRBV4-3 with TRBJ1-2; maybe TRBD1 (6 bases). Trimming cost V 5 bases and J 6 bases, with 19 bases left between them. The CDR3 extends over 15 amino acids. Germline CDR1 LGHNA, CDR2 YSLEER. CDR3 amino acids: CASSGRTEDYDGYTF. CDR3 nucleotides: TGCGCCAGCAGCGGTCGGACAGAGGACTACGATGGCTACACCTTC.

This clonotype showed up just a few times. The chain has TRBV5-6 and TRBJ2-2, with D possibly being TRBD2 (5 bases). The germline CDR1 and CDR2 sequences are SGHDT and YYEEEE. There are 14 residues in the CDR3. Trimming took 3 bases from V and 6 from J, leaving 12 bases between them. Here the CDR3 reads CASSWAGTSGELFF. Here the CDR3 DNA reads TGTGCCAGCAGCTGGGCGGGCACCTCCGGGGAGCTGTTTTTT.

This clonotype showed up just a few times. The chain employs TRBV18 and TRBJ2-1; D may match TRBD1 or TRBD2 (5 bases each). The V end lost 3 bases, the J end lost 6 bases, and 18 bases lay between the germline ends. There are 16 residues in the CDR3. Per germline, CDR1 KGHSH and CDR2 LQKENI. CDR3 bases: TGTGCCAGCTCACCCCGGGGCAGGTCCTCAACCAATGAGCAGTTCTTC. This encodes CASSPRGRSSTNEQFF.